The rows below give T cell receptor beta chains drawn from one sample of a study of blood T cell repertoires in COVID-19. Clones were sequenced by immunoSEQ multiplex PCR, and TCRdb holds only the in-frame ones, with some missing. The repertoire holds about 120,000 clones, with approximately 87% as singletons. Material for sequencing was peripheral blood. The receptor source for this set is a man aged 25 to 45 with acute or convalescent COVID-19. The CDR3 runs from the conserved cysteine through the conserved F or W. The order of the fields is V gene, CDR3 length, D gene, J gene, clone size, CDR3 DNA, CDR3 protein. The D gene is left open where the match is weak. A row's size may be missing; if present it is once, few, many or a size class.

TRBV9	13	NA	TRBJ1-1	NA	TGTGCCAGCAGCGTAGTATGGAACACTGAAGCTTTCTTT	CASSVVWNTEAFF
TRBV4-1	14	TRBD2	TRBJ2-2	NA	TGCGCCAGCAGCCAGGCGACTAGCCCCGGGGAGCTGTTTTTT	CASSQATSPGELFF
TRBV27	15	NA	TRBJ2-3	NA	TGTGCCAGCAGTCCCGGGACTTCAGGGTTTGATACGCAGTATTTT	CASSPGTSGFDTQYF
TRBV11-2	15	TRBD2	TRBJ2-3	NA	TGTGCCAGCAGCCAATCCCGGGGGGGCACAGATACGCAGTATTTT	CASSQSRGGTDTQYF
TRBV18	15	NA	TRBJ2-7	NA	TGTGCCAGCTCACCAGGGCAGGGGGGCTCCTACGAGCAGTACTTC	CASSPGQGGSYEQYF
TRBV27	16	NA	TRBJ2-3	NA	TGTGCCAGCAGTTTATCGCGTGGGCCCGGCACAGATACGCAGTATTTT	CASSLSRGPGTDTQYF
TRBV6-5	15	NA	TRBJ1-3	NA	TGTGCCAGCGGCCGGAGCCCCCAATTCGGGGACACCATATATTTT	CASGRSPQFGDTIYF
TRBV7-6	15	TRBD1	TRBJ1-1	few	TGTGCCAGCACCCAAGACAGGGGCGGGAACACTGAAGCTTTCTTT	CASTQDRGGNTEAFF
TRBV7-9	15	NA	TRBJ2-3	NA	TGTGCCAGCAGCCGACGAGGGCTAGCGACAGATACGCAGTATTTT	CASSRRGLATDTQYF
TRBV6-6	17	TRBD1	TRBJ1-1	NA	TGTGCCAGCAGTCTGGACAGGGGCCGGTTCGGGGATACTGAAGCTTTCTTT	CASSLDRGRFGDTEAFF
TRBV6-2/TRBV6-3	15	NA	TRBJ1-6	NA	TGTGCCAGCAGTTATCGGGAGGGGGTCGCTTCACCCCTCCACTTT	CASSYREGVASPLHF
TRBV10-3	22	NA	TRBJ2-1	NA	TGTGCCATCAGTGAGTCGAACTTGCGAGACAGCTACTCGGATATCGTGCACAATGAGCAGTTCTTC	CAISESNLRDSYSDIVHNEQFF
TRBV6-5	13	NA	TRBJ1-1	NA	TGTGCCAGCAAACGGGGAGAGAACACTGAAGCTTTCTTT	CASKRGENTEAFF
TRBV6-6	16	NA	TRBJ2-5	NA	TGTGCCAGCAGTTACGGACATTCGGCGGCTCAAGAGACCCAGTACTTC	CASSYGHSAAQETQYF
TRBV2	14	NA	TRBJ1-1	NA	TGTGCCAGCACCCGGGGGGCGGGGAACACTGAAGCTTTCTTT	CASTRGAGNTEAFF
TRBV5-4	17	TRBD2	TRBJ2-7	NA	TGTGCCAGCAGCCCAACCGGAACGGGAGGGGGAGGCTACGAGCAGTACTTC	CASSPTGTGGGGYEQYF
TRBV3-1/TRBV3-2	13	NA	TRBJ2-1	NA	TGTGCCAGCGGAGAAGCGAGCCACAATGAGCAGTTCTTC	CASGEASHNEQFF
TRBV7-2	15	NA	TRBJ1-4	NA	TGTGCCAGCAGCCTGAATGACGTTCAGGGTGAAAAACTGTTTTTT	CASSLNDVQGEKLFF
TRBV7-9	15	NA	TRBJ1-4	NA	TGTGCCAGCAGCTTAGAGCGGGGGATTAATGAAAAACTGTTTTTT	CASSLERGINEKLFF
TRBV6-5	14	TRBD1	TRBJ2-2	few	TGTGCCAGCGGCGACAGGGGGAACACCGGGGAGCTGTTTTTT	CASGDRGNTGELFF
TRBV19	14	NA	TRBJ2-7	NA	TGTGCCAGTAGTACTCAGGGGGGCTCCTACGAGCAGTACTTC	CASSTQGGSYEQYF
TRBV27	17	NA	TRBJ2-2	NA	TGTGCCAGCAGTTTAACCATCAGCGGGTCGGCCACCGGGGAGCTGTTTTTT	CASSLTISGSATGELFF
TRBV3-1/TRBV3-2	15	TRBD2	TRBJ2-1	NA	TGTGCCAGCAGCCTTAGCGGGAGGGCCGACAATGAGCAGTTCTTC	CASSLSGRADNEQFF
TRBV5-4	15	NA	TRBJ2-1	once	TGTGCCAGCAGCTTTCGACTCGAAAGGTACAATGAGCAGTTCTTC	CASSFRLERYNEQFF